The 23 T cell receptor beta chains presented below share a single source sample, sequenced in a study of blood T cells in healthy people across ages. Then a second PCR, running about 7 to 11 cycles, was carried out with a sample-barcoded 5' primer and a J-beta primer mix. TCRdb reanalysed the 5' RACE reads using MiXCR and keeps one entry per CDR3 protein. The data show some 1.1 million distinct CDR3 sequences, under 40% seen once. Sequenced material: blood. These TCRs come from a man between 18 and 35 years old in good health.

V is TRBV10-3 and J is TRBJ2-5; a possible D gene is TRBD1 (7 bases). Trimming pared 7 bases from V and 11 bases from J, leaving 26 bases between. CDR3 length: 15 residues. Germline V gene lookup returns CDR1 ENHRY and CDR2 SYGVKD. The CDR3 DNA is TGTGCCATCACCAGGGGGGTACAGGGATACAATGAGCAGTACTTC. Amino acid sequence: CAITRGVQGYNEQYF.

The CDR3 here is CASSLEVGGELFF. As DNA, the CDR3 is TGTGCCAGCAGCTTAGAGGTTGGCGGGGAGCTGTTTTTT. The chain recombines TRBV7-2 with TRBJ2-2; D ambiguous. CDR1 SGHTA and CDR2 FQGNSA come from the germline V gene. The CDR3 extends over 13 amino acids. The V end was cut by 1 base, the J end by 7 bases, with 7 bases between.

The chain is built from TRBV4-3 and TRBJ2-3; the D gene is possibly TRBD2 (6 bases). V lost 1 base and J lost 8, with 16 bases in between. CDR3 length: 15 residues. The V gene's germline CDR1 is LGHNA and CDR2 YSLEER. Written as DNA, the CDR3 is TGCGCCAGCAGCCAAGTCGAGGGAGGAAGGGTTACGCAGTATTTT. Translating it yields CASSQVEGGRVTQYF.

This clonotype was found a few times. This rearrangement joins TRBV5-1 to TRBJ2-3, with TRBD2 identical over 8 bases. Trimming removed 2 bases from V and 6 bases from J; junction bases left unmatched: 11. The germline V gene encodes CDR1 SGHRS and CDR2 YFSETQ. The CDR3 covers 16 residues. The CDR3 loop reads CASSLTGGGWPDTQYF. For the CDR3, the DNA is TGCGCCAGCAGCTTAACTGGCGGGGGGTGGCCGGATACGCAGTATTTT.

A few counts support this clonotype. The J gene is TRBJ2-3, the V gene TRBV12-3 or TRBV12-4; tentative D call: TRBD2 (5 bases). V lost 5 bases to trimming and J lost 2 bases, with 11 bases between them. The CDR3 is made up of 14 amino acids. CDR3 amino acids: CASSPRTHTDTQYF. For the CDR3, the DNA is TGTGCCAGCAGTCCTCGGACTCACACAGATACGCAGTATTTT.

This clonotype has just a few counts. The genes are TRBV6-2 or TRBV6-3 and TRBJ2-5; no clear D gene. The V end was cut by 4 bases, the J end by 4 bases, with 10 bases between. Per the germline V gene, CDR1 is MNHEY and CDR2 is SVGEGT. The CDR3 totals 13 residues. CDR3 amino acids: CASSSPASETQYF. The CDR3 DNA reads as TGTGCCAGCAGTTCCCCCGCATCAGAGACCCAGTACTTC.

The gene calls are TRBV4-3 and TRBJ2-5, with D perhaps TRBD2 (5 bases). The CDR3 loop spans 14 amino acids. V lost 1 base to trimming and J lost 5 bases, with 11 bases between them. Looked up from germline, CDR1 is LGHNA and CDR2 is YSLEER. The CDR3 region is CASSQGWESETQYF. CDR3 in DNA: TGCGCCAGCAGCCAAGGTTGGGAGTCCGAGACCCAGTACTTC.

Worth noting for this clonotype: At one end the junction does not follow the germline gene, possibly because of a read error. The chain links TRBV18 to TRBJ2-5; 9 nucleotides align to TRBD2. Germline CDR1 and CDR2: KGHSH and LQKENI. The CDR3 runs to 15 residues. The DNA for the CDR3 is TGTGCCAGCTCACCACCGGGACTAGCCCCAGAGACACAGTACTTC. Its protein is CASSPPGLAPETQYF. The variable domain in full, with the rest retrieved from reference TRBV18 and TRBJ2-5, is NAGVMQNPRHLVRRRGQEARLRCSPMKGHSHVYWYRQLPEEGLKFMVYLQKENIIDESGMPKERFSAEFPKEGPSILRIQQVVRGDSAAYFCASSPPGLAPETQYFGPGTRLLVL.

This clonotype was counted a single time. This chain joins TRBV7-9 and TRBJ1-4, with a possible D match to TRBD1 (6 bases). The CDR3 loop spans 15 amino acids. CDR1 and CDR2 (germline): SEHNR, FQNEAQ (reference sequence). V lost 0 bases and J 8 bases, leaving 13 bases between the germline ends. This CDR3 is CASSLAAQGREKLFF. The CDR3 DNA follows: TGTGCCAGCAGCTTAGCGGCGCAGGGGCGAGAAAAACTGTTTTTT.

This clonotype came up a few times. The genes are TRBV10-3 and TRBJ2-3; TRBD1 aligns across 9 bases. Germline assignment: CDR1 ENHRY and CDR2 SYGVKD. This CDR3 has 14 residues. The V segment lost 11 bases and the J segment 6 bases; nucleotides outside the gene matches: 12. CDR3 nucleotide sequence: TGTGCCGCAACAACAGGGGGCCCAATGGATACGCAGTATTTT. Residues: CAATTGGPMDTQYF.

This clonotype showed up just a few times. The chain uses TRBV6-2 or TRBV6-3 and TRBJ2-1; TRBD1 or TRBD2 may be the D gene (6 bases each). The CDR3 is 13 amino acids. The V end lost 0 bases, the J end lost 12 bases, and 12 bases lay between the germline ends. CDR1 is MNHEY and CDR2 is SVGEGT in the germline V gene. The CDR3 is CASSYSSQGGQFF. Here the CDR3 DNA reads TGTGCCAGCAGTTACTCATCACAGGGAGGGCAGTTCTTC.

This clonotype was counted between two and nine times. The CDR3 spells CASRGNRGRVTEAFF. The CDR3 DNA follows: TGTGCCAGCAGGGGAAACAGGGGGCGGGTCACTGAAGCTTTCTTT. The V and J genes are TRBV11-2 and TRBJ1-1, with 9 bases lining up with TRBD1. CDR1 and CDR2 from the germline V gene are SGHAT and FQNNGV. This CDR3 has 15 amino acids. J gave up 4 bases and V 6 bases, and 9 bases lay outside the gene matches.

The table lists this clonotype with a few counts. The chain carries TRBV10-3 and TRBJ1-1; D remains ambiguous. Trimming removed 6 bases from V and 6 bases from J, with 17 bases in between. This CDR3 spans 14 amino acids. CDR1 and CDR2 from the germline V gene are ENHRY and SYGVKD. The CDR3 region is CAIRRDKMGAEAFF. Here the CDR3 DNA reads TGTGCCATCAGGAGAGACAAGATGGGCGCTGAAGCTTTCTTT.

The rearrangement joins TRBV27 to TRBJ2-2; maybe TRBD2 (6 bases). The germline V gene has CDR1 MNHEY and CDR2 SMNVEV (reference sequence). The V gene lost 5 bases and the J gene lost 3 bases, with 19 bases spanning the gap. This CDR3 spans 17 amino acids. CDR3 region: CASSNLGSGLYTGELFF. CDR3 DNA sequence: TGTGCCAGCAGTAACCTCGGGTCAGGACTATACACCGGGGAGCTGTTTTTT.

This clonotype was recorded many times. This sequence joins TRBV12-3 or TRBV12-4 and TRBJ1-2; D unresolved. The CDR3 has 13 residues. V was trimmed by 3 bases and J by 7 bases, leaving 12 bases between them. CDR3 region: CASSFLGDGGYTF. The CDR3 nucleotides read TGTGCCAGCAGTTTTCTAGGTGATGGTGGCTACACCTTC.

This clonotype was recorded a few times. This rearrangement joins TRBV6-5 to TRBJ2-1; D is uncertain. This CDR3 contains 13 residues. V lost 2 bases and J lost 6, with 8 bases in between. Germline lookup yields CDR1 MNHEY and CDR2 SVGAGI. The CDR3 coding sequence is TGTGCCAGCAGTTACAAGGCCCTCAATGAGCAGTTCTTC. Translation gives CASSYKALNEQFF.

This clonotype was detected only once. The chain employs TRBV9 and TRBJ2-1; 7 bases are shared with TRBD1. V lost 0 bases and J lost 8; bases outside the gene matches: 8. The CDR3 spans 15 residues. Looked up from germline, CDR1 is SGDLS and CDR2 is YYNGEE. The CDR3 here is CASSVAGTADHEQFF. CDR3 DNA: TGTGCCAGCAGCGTAGCTGGGACAGCTGATCATGAGCAGTTCTTC.

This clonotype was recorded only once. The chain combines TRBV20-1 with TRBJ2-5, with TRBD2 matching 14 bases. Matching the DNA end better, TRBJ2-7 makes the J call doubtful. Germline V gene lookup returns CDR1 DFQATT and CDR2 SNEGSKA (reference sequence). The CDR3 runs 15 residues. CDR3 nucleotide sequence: TGCAGTGCTCCCTCGGGACTAGCGGGGGACTACGAGCAGTACTTC. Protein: CSAPSGLAGDYEQYF.

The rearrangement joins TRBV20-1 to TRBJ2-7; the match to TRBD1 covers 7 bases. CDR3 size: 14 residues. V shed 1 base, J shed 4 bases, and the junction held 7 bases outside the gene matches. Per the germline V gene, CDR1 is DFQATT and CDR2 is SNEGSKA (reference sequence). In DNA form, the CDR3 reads TGCAGTGCTAGAGGGAAACACAGGGGTTACGAGCAGTACTTC. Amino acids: CSARGKHRGYEQYF.

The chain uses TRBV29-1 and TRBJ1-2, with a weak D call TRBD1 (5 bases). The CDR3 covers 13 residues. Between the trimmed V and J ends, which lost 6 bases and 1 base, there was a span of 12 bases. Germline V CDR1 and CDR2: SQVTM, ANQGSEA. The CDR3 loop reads CSVARDGNYGYTF. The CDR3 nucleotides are TGCAGCGTGGCCCGGGACGGTAACTATGGCTACACCTTC.

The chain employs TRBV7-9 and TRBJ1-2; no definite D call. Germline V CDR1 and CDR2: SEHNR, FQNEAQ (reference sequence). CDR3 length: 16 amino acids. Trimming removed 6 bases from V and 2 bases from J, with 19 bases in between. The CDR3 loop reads CASSFSSRQVNYGYTF. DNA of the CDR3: TGTGCCAGCAGTTTCTCATCCCGGCAGGTCAACTATGGCTACACCTTC.

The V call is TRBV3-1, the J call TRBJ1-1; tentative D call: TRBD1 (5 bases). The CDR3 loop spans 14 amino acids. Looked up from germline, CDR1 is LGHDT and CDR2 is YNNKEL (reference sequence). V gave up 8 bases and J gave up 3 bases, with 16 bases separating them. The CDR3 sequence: CASYGQGEDTEAFF. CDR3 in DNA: TGTGCCAGCTATGGGCAGGGAGAGGACACTGAAGCTTTCTTT. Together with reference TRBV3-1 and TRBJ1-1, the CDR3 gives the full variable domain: DTAVSQTPKYLVTQMGNDKSIKCEQNLGHDTMYWYKQDSKKFLKIMFSYNNKELIINETVPNRFSPKSPDKAHLNLHINSLELGDSAVYFCASYGQGEDTEAFFGQGTRLTVV.

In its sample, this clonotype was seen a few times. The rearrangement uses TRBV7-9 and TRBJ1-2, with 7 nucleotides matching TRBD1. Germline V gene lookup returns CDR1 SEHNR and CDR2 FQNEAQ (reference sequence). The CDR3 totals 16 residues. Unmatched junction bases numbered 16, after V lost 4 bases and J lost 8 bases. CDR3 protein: CASSSQTGQLSEGYTF. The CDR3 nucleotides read TGTGCCAGCAGCTCCCAAACGGGACAGCTTAGCGAAGGCTACACCTTC.